Listed here are 13 T cell receptor beta chains from one sample, sequenced in a study of T-cell memory formation after mild COVID-19. Via MiXCR, TCRdb re-called the 5' RACE reads, giving one row per CDR3 protein. The repertoire has more than 120,000 distinct CDR3 sequences, 6% of them found once; the top ten carry under 2.5%. The sequenced sample consisted of PBMCs or a T cell subset sorted from them (not recorded which). The source of these receptors is an adult woman who had mild COVID-19 (a few samples of this study predate the infection). Cell type and time point are not known.

This clonotype was seen only a few times. The V gene is TRBV7-2, the J gene TRBJ2-7, with 10 bases aligning to TRBD2. CDR1 and CDR2 (germline): SGHTA, FQGNSA. The V segment lost 4 bases and the J segment 3 bases; nucleotides outside the gene matches: 15. This CDR3 is built from 18 residues. The CDR3 spells CASSSQRGGKTWYYEQYF. The CDR3 DNA reads TGTGCCAGCAGCTCTCAGCGGGGGGGCAAAACATGGTACTACGAGCAGTACTTC.

This clonotype was recorded at least ten times. The rearrangement links TRBV5-1 to TRBJ2-7; TRBD1 matches 12 bases. The CDR3 has 15 residues. J lost 5 bases, V lost 4 bases, and 7 bases had no gene match. CDR1 and CDR2 (germline): SGHRS, YFSETQ. The CDR3 protein is CASSMGQGASNEQYF. The CDR3 DNA is TGCGCCAGCAGCATGGGACAGGGGGCATCTAACGAGCAGTACTTC.

This clonotype was detected only a few times. The chain is built from TRBV25-1 and TRBJ2-5; the D gene is possibly TRBD2 (6 bases). The CDR3 is 15 residues long. V was cut by 3 bases and J by 0 bases, with 11 bases left in between. Germline V gives CDR1 MGHDK, CDR2 SYGVNS. CDR3 sequence: CASSDPGTHQETQYF. The CDR3 nucleotides are TGTGCCAGCAGTGATCCCGGGACTCACCAAGAGACCCAGTACTTC.

This clonotype showed up many times. The genes are TRBV7-2 and TRBJ2-7, with 10 bases lining up with TRBD2. Germline CDR1 reads SGHTA; CDR2 reads FQGNSA. V was clipped by 2 bases and J by 5 bases; unmatched bases: 6. The CDR3 runs 15 residues. CDR3 sequence reads: CASSLISGRNHEQYF. In DNA form, the CDR3 reads TGTGCCAGCAGCTTAATTAGCGGGAGGAACCACGAGCAGTACTTC. Filled out from reference TRBV7-2 and TRBJ2-7, the complete variable domain reads GAGVSQSPSNKVTEKGKDVELRCDPISGHTALYWYRQSLGQGLEFLIYFQGNSAPDKSGLPSDRFSAERTGGSVSTLTIQRTQQEDSAVYLCASSLISGRNHEQYFGPGTRLTVT.

This clonotype has more than one count but fewer than ten. The V call is TRBV2, the J call TRBJ2-7; D call uncertain. This CDR3 is built from 14 residues. Trimming left V 5 bases short and J 0 bases short, with 11 bases between. Germline CDR1 is SNHLY and CDR2 is FYNNEI. The CDR3 DNA is TGTGCCAGCAGTCCCAGCTACACCTCCTACGAGCAGTACTTC. As protein: CASSPSYTSYEQYF.

This clonotype appeared a few times. The chain links TRBV5-1 to TRBJ2-2; 8 bases line up with TRBD1. Germline assignment: CDR1 SGHRS and CDR2 YFSETQ. The CDR3 totals 16 residues. After removal of 4 bases from V and 4 bases from J, the junction contained 9 bases not matched to a gene. CDR3 residues: CASSPGQGRVTGELFF. The CDR3 DNA reads as TGCGCCAGCAGCCCCGGACAGGGCCGGGTCACCGGGGAGCTGTTTTTT.

V and J are TRBV12-3 or TRBV12-4 and TRBJ1-5; the D gene is possibly TRBD1 (6 bases). This CDR3 region has 16 residues. With 3 bases removed from V and 2 bases from J, the gap between germline ends came to 14 bases. CDR3 region: CASSFLGAQGNQPQHF. DNA for the CDR3: TGTGCCAGCAGTTTCTTGGGGGCGCAGGGCAATCAGCCCCAGCATTTT.

This clonotype was picked up many times. The chain carries TRBV7-2 and TRBJ2-7; D could derive from TRBD1 or TRBD2 (5 bases each). Per germline, CDR1 SGHTA and CDR2 FQGNSA. Trimming stripped 0 bases from V and 6 bases from J, with 21 bases between. This CDR3 is built from 17 residues. CDR3 protein: CASSLALPSLRDAEQYF. CDR3 DNA: TGTGCCAGCAGCTTAGCCCTCCCTAGTTTGAGGGACGCCGAGCAGTACTTC.

This clonotype has a count of ten or more. This rearrangement joins TRBV7-2 to TRBJ2-1; 11 nucleotides align to TRBD2. The CDR3 spans 19 residues. Germline V lookup: CDR1 SGHTA, CDR2 FQGNSA. With V trimmed by 4 bases and J by 9 bases, 20 bases remained unmatched. The CDR3 loop is CASSSRPGLAVLLGPEQFF. DNA for the CDR3: TGTGCCAGCAGCTCAAGACCGGGACTAGCGGTTTTATTAGGTCCTGAGCAGTTCTTC. The whole variable domain, filled in from reference TRBV7-2 and TRBJ2-1, reads GAGVSQSPSNKVTEKGKDVELRCDPISGHTALYWYRQSLGQGLEFLIYFQGNSAPDKSGLPSDRFSAERTGGSVSTLTIQRTQQEDSAVYLCASSSRPGLAVLLGPEQFFGPGTRLTVL.

The chain links TRBV20-1 to TRBJ2-2; D is tentatively TRBD1 or TRBD2 (5 bases each). The CDR3 has 15 residues. V lost 5 bases to trimming and J lost 6 bases, with 19 bases between them. The V gene's germline CDR1 is DFQATT and CDR2 SNEGSKA (reference sequence). CDR3 sequence: CSARRGASGAGELFF. In nucleotides, the CDR3 is TGCAGTGCTCGTCGAGGGGCTTCCGGGGCCGGGGAGCTGTTTTTT.

This clonotype was counted ten times or more. The chain couples TRBV7-2 to TRBJ1-2; D is possibly TRBD1 (5 bases). Germline CDR1 reads SGHTA; CDR2 reads FQGNSA. CDR3 length equals 14 residues. V was clipped by 4 bases and J by 4 bases, with 13 bases between them. The CDR3 is CASSSFRDSYGYTF. The DNA for the CDR3 is TGTGCCAGCAGCTCATTCCGGGACTCCTATGGCTACACCTTC.

This clonotype was observed at least ten times. The chain joins TRBV6-6 to TRBJ1-1, with D perhaps matching TRBD1 (6 bases). CDR3 length: 14 amino acids. Trimming cost V 4 bases and J 10 bases, with 19 bases left between them. The germline gives CDR1 MNHNY, CDR2 SVGAGI (reference sequence). The CDR3 DNA reads TGTGCCAGCAGTTCTCAGGGAGGGGGGGAAGTAGCTTTCTTT. This sequence encodes CASSSQGGGEVAFF.

There are a few counts of this clonotype. This chain uses TRBV7-9 with TRBJ1-1; 7 bases are shared with TRBD1. The germline CDR1 and CDR2 sequences are SEHNR and FQNEAQ (reference sequence). The length of the CDR3 is 16 residues. J gave up 6 bases and V 2 bases, and 12 bases lay outside the gene matches. The CDR3 protein is CASSLRGPGPGAEAFF. Written as DNA, the CDR3 is TGTGCCAGCAGCTTAAGGGGGCCCGGCCCCGGCGCTGAAGCTTTCTTT.